Given below is one T cell receptor (beta chain) in context. This clonotype was seen repeatedly, ten times or more. What this receptor recognizes is not known. Per-base qualities were not stored, and no clone one base away is much larger. This entry comes from a study of prognosis after radiotherapy for stage I lung cancer (dated by TCRdb to the early 2020s). Study-level background: Between April 2018 and early 2019, about 20 patients with stage I NSCLC were enrolled in Nanjing, China. Five patients had oligometastatic NSCLC after their primary tumor was surgically resected, and 14 to 15 patients had newly diagnosed primary stage I lung tumors. All patients were considered medically inoperable, owing to comorbidities in approximately twelve and refusal of surgery in several. Ages in the cohort of about a dozen men and 6 women ranged from roughly 53 to 84 years, with a median of 74. Squamous cell carcinoma histology was identified in 7 or 8 patients, and adenocarcinoma histology was identified in about twelve patients. Using image-guided IMRT or VMAT, SBRT was delivered in 3 to 5 fractions at a biologically effective dose of at least 100 Gy. SBRT was not combined with any concurrent therapy in any patient. Distant metastases were developed by four of the 19 patients after SBRT, at a median of about 7 months, whereas no significant progression was observed in the other 15 patients. This study profiled peripheral blood TCR beta repertoires from stage I NSCLC patients before and after stereotactic body radiotherapy and linked the repertoires to distant failure. The study sequenced 38 blood samples from around 19 patients, one before and one after SBRT per patient. Here is what the overall study found, with its caveats: Post-SBRT Shannon entropy and its change from baseline were lower in patients who developed distant metastases; baseline Shannon entropy was not associated with metastases. All reported P values were unadjusted for multiple comparisons. A decrease in unique TCR clone counts was observed after SBRT (median 10,088 before versus some 7,000 after; Wilcoxon paired P=0.011). TRBV and TRBJ usage frequencies reportedly varied with metastasis status, involving two V genes at baseline and about 10 V and two J genes after SBRT. The study was limited by the small cohort and short follow-up, and independent validation of the study findings is required. Tumor specificity of expanded TCR clones was not determined.

Two rounds of multiplex PCR were used to amplify the TCR beta CDR3 region from genomic DNA. In the first PCR round, primers specific to each TRBV and TRBJ gene were used, and the primer sequences were filed in Chinese patent CN105087789A. Universal primers were used in the second round of PCR. The Roche High Pure PCR Template Preparation Kit was used to extract genomic DNA from the frozen PBMCs. Paired-end sequencing with 151 bp reads was performed on the libraries using an Illumina HiSeq 3000. Per the authors' processing: CutAdapt was used to remove raw reads lacking the multiplex PCR primer sequences. High-quality paired reads were merged into contigs with PEAR. By alignment to reference sequences, MiXCR assigned TRB V, D and J gene segments to each contig. To remove sequencing errors, CDR3 sequences were clustered according to base quality and sequence similarity. Shannon entropy normalized by the natural log of productive TCR sequence number was used as the measure of diversity. One minus Shannon entropy divided by the natural log of the number of unique clonotypes was used as the definition of clonality. Using the Youden index from ROC curves, the researchers picked the repertoire-metric cut-offs for progression-free survival, and all analyses were carried out in R 3.5.3. The raw public data were reprocessed by TCRdb itself: fastp quality trimming at Q25, MiXCR clonotype calling, in-frame beta chains only. Each CDR3 protein appears once, grouped with its most common genes and DNA. The authors' filters were not applied to this entry. This sample holds nearly 20,000 distinct CDR3 sequences; approximately 25% were observed only once. Of the sample, 20% to 25% falls within the top ten clones.

All patients had node-negative disease on CT and PET/CT, and none had a history of other malignancies or had previously received chemotherapy or radiotherapy. At each of two time points, roughly 6.5 milliliters of peripheral venous blood were collected in EDTA tubes. PBMCs were isolated by Ficoll-Paque Plus density-gradient centrifugation. Immediately after collection, samples were stored at -80 degrees C until analysis. Sequences were derived from PBMCs, sampled before or after stereotactic body radiation therapy (not recorded which). This clonotype was sampled from a donor over 45 with non-small cell lung cancer.

The DNA sequence is as follows: TGTGCCAGCAGTTACTCGTGGCGGCGGGAGCAGTTCTTC. This yields the protein CASSYSWRREQFF. The chain employs TRBV6-2 or TRBV6-3 and TRBJ2-1; the D gene remains uncertain. The CDR3 spans 13 residues, from the cysteine through the phenylalanine. The retained sequence is limited to the CDR3, 39 bases, with the frame set at the first base. Based on the germline V gene, the CDR1 and CDR2 sequences are MNHEY and SVGEGT. Relative to germline, V is 0 bases shorter and J is 10 bases shorter, with 10 bases between their ends.